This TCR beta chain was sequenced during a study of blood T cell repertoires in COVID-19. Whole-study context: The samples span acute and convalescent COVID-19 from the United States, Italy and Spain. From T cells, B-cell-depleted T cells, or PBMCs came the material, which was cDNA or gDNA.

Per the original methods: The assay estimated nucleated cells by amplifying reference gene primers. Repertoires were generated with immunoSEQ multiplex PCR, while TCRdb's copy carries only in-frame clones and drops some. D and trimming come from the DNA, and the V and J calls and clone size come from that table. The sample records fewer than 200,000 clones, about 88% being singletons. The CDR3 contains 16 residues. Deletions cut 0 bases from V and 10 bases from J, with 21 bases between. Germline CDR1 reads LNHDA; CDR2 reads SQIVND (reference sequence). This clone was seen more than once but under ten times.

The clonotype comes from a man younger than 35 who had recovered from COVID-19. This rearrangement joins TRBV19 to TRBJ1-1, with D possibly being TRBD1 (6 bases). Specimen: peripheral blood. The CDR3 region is CASSIDAPGQTAAAFF. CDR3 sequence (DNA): TGTGCCAGTAGTATAGATGCTCCTGGACAGACCGCCGCAGCTTTCTTT. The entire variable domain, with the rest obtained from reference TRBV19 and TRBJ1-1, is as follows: DGGITQSPKYLFRKEGQNVTLSCEQNLNHDAMYWYRQDPGQGLRLIYYSQIVNDFQKGDIAEGYSVSREKKESFPLTVTSAQKNPTAFYLCASSIDAPGQTAAAFFGQGTRLTVV.